The 21 T cell receptor beta chains listed next were all sequenced from one sample in a study of shared clonotypes between healthy human individuals. Here immunoSEQ multiplex PCR was the method, and the copy in TCRdb shows in-frame clones only, minus some. The sample includes hundreds of thousands of clones, about 74% seen only once; the top ten take approximately 1.6%. Sequencing used memory CD4+ T cells sorted from blood. As to subset: CD45RA-negative fraction. The receptors were gathered from a woman aged 25-40 years in good health.

This clone was picked up a small number of times. The V gene is TRBV7-8, the J gene TRBJ1-1; D is perhaps TRBD1 (5 bases). CDR1 and CDR2 from the germline V gene are SGHVS and FQNEAQ. Trimming left V 5 bases short and J 1 base short, with 17 bases between. There are 16 residues in the CDR3. This CDR3 reads CASSLNQGLQNTEAFF. CDR3 nucleotide sequence: TGTGCCAGCAGCCTAAACCAGGGACTGCAGAACACTGAAGCTTTCTTT.

This clone came up many times. Written as DNA, the CDR3 is TGTGCCAGCAGCTTAGGTGATCGGCTAGGACACAATGAGCAGTTCTTC. It yields the protein CASSLGDRLGHNEQFF. V is TRBV11-2 and J is TRBJ2-1, with D uncertain. V lost 1 base and J 5 bases, leaving 15 bases between the germline ends. Germline loops: CDR1 SGHAT, CDR2 FQNNGV. This CDR3 is built from 16 residues.

To note about this clone: The same CDR3 arises from other DNA sequences in this sample as well. The V and J genes are TRBV28 and TRBJ2-7; the match to TRBD1 covers 10 bases. Germline loops: CDR1 MDHEN, CDR2 SYDVKM. The CDR3 spans 13 residues. V dropped 6 bases and J dropped 4; count of bases not matched to a gene: 3. In DNA form, the CDR3 reads TGTGCCAGCAGACCGGGACAGGGGTACGAGCAGTACTTC. It yields the protein CASRPGQGYEQYF.

This sequence joins TRBV15 and TRBJ2-4; 7 nucleotides line up with TRBD2. Trimming cost V 9 bases and J 0 bases; bases outside gene matches: 5. CDR3 length: 14 amino acids. The germline gives CDR1 LNHNV, CDR2 YYDKDF (reference sequence). DNA of the CDR3: TGTGCCACTTCAAAGCGGGAAGCCAAAAACATTCAGTACTTC. Amino acids: CATSKREAKNIQYF.

The chain has TRBV23-1 and TRBJ2-5, with 8 bases identical to TRBD2. TRBV23-1 is an open reading frame, and its role is uncertain. The J segment lost 13 bases and the V segment lost 3 bases, leaving 22 bases of the junction unmatched. This CDR3 is built from 17 residues. The CDR3 bases are TGCGCCAGCAGTCAGCCTCACCCCGGGAGGGTTGGAGAGACCGGGTACTTC. Residues: CASSQPHPGRVGETGYF.

This chain joins TRBV7-2 and TRBJ1-2, with 9 bases lining up with TRBD1. V dropped 5 bases and J dropped 5; count of bases not matched to a gene: 3. Per the germline V gene, CDR1 is SGHTA and CDR2 is FQGNSA. The CDR3 length is 13 residues. The CDR3 region has the DNA TGTGCCAGCAGCGCGGGACAGGGTTATGGCTACACCTTC. Encoded protein: CASSAGQGYGYTF.

The chain carries TRBV19 and TRBJ2-5; D not certain. The J call may be incorrect, as the DNA end agrees better with TRBJ2-7. Germline assignment: CDR1 LNHDA and CDR2 SQIVND (reference sequence). This CDR3 has 15 amino acids. The DNA for the CDR3 is TGTGCCAGTAGTATGGGGAAAGGGCTTCCCCACGAGCAGTACTTC. Translating gives CASSMGKGLPHEQYF.

The chain has TRBV15 and TRBJ2-1, with 7 bases aligning to TRBD2. Germline V gene data show CDR1 as LNHNV and CDR2 as YYDKDF (reference sequence). CDR3 length: 14 amino acids. Trimming took 3 bases from V and 15 from J; bases not matched to a gene: 14. In DNA form, the CDR3 reads TGTGCCACCAGCAGGCCATCGACTAGCCGCCCGGTGTTCTTC. This gives the protein CATSRPSTSRPVFF.

This rearrangement joins TRBV2 to TRBJ1-1; D not certain. The CDR3 is 13 amino acids. From germline, CDR1 is SNHLY and CDR2 FYNNEI. V dropped 4 bases and J dropped 0 bases, with 6 bases sitting between them. The DNA of the CDR3 is TGTGCCAGCAGTGGTAAGATGAACACTGAAGCTTTCTTT. This encodes CASSGKMNTEAFF.

The CDR3 loop reads CASSYPRDSRTYEQYF. The CDR3 region has the DNA TGTGCCAGCAGTTACCCCAGGGATTCAAGGACCTACGAGCAGTACTTC. This sequence joins TRBV28 and TRBJ2-7; TRBD1 might be the D (5 bases). The length of the CDR3 is 16 residues. V gave up 4 bases and J gave up 2 bases, with 18 bases separating them. CDR1 is MDHEN and CDR2 is SYDVKM in the germline V gene.

The rearrangement joins TRBV4-1 to TRBJ2-7; 8 bases fit TRBD2. The germline V gene has CDR1 MGHRA and CDR2 YSYEKL. The CDR3 has 17 residues. V was clipped by 1 base and J by 5 bases; unmatched bases: 13. CDR3: CASSQGLTRTSFNEQYF. In DNA form, the CDR3 reads TGCGCCAGCAGCCAAGGTCTTACCCGGACTAGCTTCAACGAGCAGTACTTC.

V is TRBV5-1 and J is TRBJ2-7; D is unresolved. This CDR3 has 14 residues. The V gene's germline CDR1 is SGHRS and CDR2 YFSETQ. The V end lost 3 bases, the J end lost 4 bases, and 14 bases lay between the germline ends. CDR3: CASSYPGLQYEQYF. The CDR3 region has the DNA TGCGCCAGCAGCTATCCAGGCTTACAGTACGAGCAGTACTTC. The full variable domain, its missing parts supplied by reference TRBV5-1 and TRBJ2-7, is KAGVTQTPRYLIKTRGQQVTLSCSPISGHRSVSWYQQTPGQGLQFLFEYFSETQRNKGNFPGRFSGRQFSNSRSEMNVSTLELGDSALYLCASSYPGLQYEQYFGPGTRLTVT.

This clone has only one observation. J is TRBJ2-3 and V is TRBV28; 10 nucleotides align to TRBD2. Germline V gives CDR1 MDHEN, CDR2 SYDVKM. This CDR3 is built from 14 residues. With V trimmed by 7 bases and J by 4 bases, 5 bases remained unmatched. The CDR3 DNA reads TGTGCCAGCAATCTAGCGGGAGTAGCAGATACGCAGTATTTT. Encoded protein: CASNLAGVADTQYF.

This chain connects TRBV28 to TRBJ2-5; D assignment may be TRBD1 or TRBD2 (7 bases each). Per germline, CDR1 MDHEN and CDR2 SYDVKM. V lost 4 bases to trimming and J lost 3 bases, with 15 bases between them. The CDR3 extends over 15 amino acids. This CDR3 reads CASSYGGDRKETQYF. The DNA of the CDR3 is TGTGCCAGCAGTTATGGGGGGGACAGAAAAGAGACCCAGTACTTC.

A note on this clone: The sample contains more than one DNA sequence encoding this CDR3. The chain combines TRBV7-6 with TRBJ1-3, with D hard to call. There are 13 residues in the CDR3. V was trimmed by 1 base and J by 4 bases, leaving 5 bases between them. The germline CDR1 and CDR2 sequences are SGHVS and FNYEAQ. The CDR3 DNA reads TGTGCCAGCAGCTTAGGCGCCGGAAACACCATATATTTT. Its protein is CASSLGAGNTIYF.

The V and J genes are TRBV7-2 and TRBJ2-3; 7 bases are a match to TRBD2. The CDR3 covers 16 residues. Trimming took 0 bases from V and 1 from J; bases not matched to a gene: 4. Germline loops: CDR1 SGHTA, CDR2 FQGNSA. CDR3 DNA: TGTGCCAGCAGCTTAGCGCTGGGGGGGGGCACAGATACGCAGTATTTT. Its translation: CASSLALGGGTDTQYF.

This clone was observed many times. The rearrangement links TRBV2 to TRBJ1-4, with D perhaps TRBD1 (5 bases). Deletions cut 4 bases from V and 5 bases from J, with 5 bases between. Looked up from germline, CDR1 is SNHLY and CDR2 is FYNNEI. The CDR3 covers 12 residues. The CDR3 region has the DNA TGTGCCAGCAGTGCAGGGAATGAAAAACTGTTTTTT. It codes for CASSAGNEKLFF.

The chain joins TRBV29-1 to TRBJ1-1; 8 positions agree with TRBD1. CDR3 length: 13 amino acids. Germline V gives CDR1 SQVTM, CDR2 ANQGSEA. Trimming took 4 bases from V and 4 from J; bases not matched to a gene: 5. CDR3 in DNA: TGCAGCGTTGGGACAGGGAAGGGCACTGAAGCTTTCTTT. It specifies CSVGTGKGTEAFF.

This clone was found a few times. The genes are TRBV19 and TRBJ1-1, with 8 nucleotides matching TRBD1. CDR3 length equals 16 residues. Germline assignment: CDR1 LNHDA and CDR2 SQIVND (reference sequence). After removal of 3 bases from V and 4 bases from J, the junction contained 10 bases not matched to a gene. The CDR3 protein is CASSIRQGAKGTEAFF. Written as DNA, the CDR3 is TGTGCCAGTAGTATTAGGCAGGGGGCGAAAGGCACTGAAGCTTTCTTT.

The chain has TRBV6-1 and TRBJ1-1; D remains ambiguous. V lost 2 bases to trimming and J lost 1 base, with 14 bases between them. CDR1 and CDR2 (germline): MNHNS, SASEGT. The CDR3 extends over 16 amino acids. The CDR3 DNA is TGTGCCAGCAGTGAACAAATGGGTCGCGGGAACACTGAAGCTTTCTTT. Protein product: CASSEQMGRGNTEAFF.

V gene TRBV7-8 combines with J gene TRBJ1-1; tentative D call: TRBD1 (5 bases). Germline V gene sequence: CDR1 SGHVS, CDR2 FQNEAQ. The ends were cut back, 1 base at V and 3 bases at J, with 12 bases in the middle. The CDR3 totals 15 residues. CDR3 loop: CASSLGAKGHTEAFF. In nucleotides, the CDR3 is TGTGCCAGCAGCTTAGGGGCGAAGGGGCACACTGAAGCTTTCTTT.